The 19 T cell receptor beta chains below were found in one sample sequenced in a study of OX40 agonist ivuxolimab in advanced cancers. Sequenced by immunoSEQ multiplex PCR; TCRdb stores in-frame clones only, minus some. The sample has 70,000 to 90,000 clones; about 90% are singletons. The sample in question was CD4+ or CD8+ T cells sorted from blood, obtained in a trial of the OX40 agonist ivuxolimab. The receptors were sampled from an adult with an advanced solid tumor such as melanoma, head and neck, liver or kidney cancer.

The chain joins TRBV7-8 to TRBJ2-7, with D possibly TRBD1 on 6 matching bases. Germline CDR1 is SGHVS and CDR2 is FQNEAQ. V lost 5 bases to trimming and J lost 3 bases, with 14 bases between them. This CDR3 has 14 residues. This CDR3 reads CASSDLTGIYEQYV. In DNA form, the CDR3 reads TGTGCCAGCAGCGATCTTACAGGGATCTACGAGCAGTACGTC.

This chain links TRBV5-4 with TRBJ2-5, with D tentatively TRBD1 or TRBD2 (6 bases each). V shed 0 bases and J shed 5 bases, with 14 bases lying between them. This CDR3 has 15 residues. Germline-derived CDR1 and CDR2 are SGHNT and YYREEE (reference sequence). This chain's CDR3 is CASSLDGGAGETQYF. The CDR3, as DNA: TGTGCCAGCAGCTTGGATGGGGGCGCGGGGGAGACCCAGTACTTC. Full variable domain (missing parts from reference TRBV5-4 and TRBJ2-5): ETGVTQSPTHLIKTRGQQVTLRCSSQSGHNTVSWYQQALGQGPQFIFQYYREEENGRGNFPPRFSGLQFPNYSSELNVNALELDDSALYLCASSLDGGAGETQYFGPGTRLLVL.

The rearrangement joins TRBV7-9 to TRBJ1-2, with 8 bases identical to TRBD1. This CDR3 is 16 amino acids long. The germline V gene has CDR1 SEHNR and CDR2 FQNEAQ (reference sequence). The trim removed 3 bases at V and 3 bases at J, leaving 9 bases unmatched. This CDR3 reads CASSFARGRGDYGYTF. The CDR3, as DNA: TGTGCCAGCAGCTTCGCCAGGGGGCGCGGAGACTATGGCTACACCTTC.

The V gene is TRBV4-1, the J gene TRBJ1-4, with D possibly being TRBD1 (5 bases). Trimming pared 4 bases from V and 0 bases from J, leaving 15 bases between. The CDR3 loop spans 17 amino acids. From germline, CDR1 is MGHRA and CDR2 YSYEKL. CDR3 bases: TGCGCCAGCAGCCTAACGGGACTCCCTGCAACTAATGAAAAACTGTTTTTT. Translated, it gives CASSLTGLPATNEKLFF.

V usage is TRBV19 and J usage is TRBJ1-5; 10 bases are shared with TRBD1. V lost 3 bases and J lost 7; bases outside the gene matches: 18. The V gene's germline CDR1 is LNHDA and CDR2 SQIVND (reference sequence). The CDR3 spans 19 residues. DNA for the CDR3: TGTGCCAGTAGTATTGGGGCGAGTTCGGGACAGGGGTTTCTCCAGCCCCAGCATTTT. It translates to CASSIGASSGQGFLQPQHF.

The chain links TRBV4-3 to TRBJ2-1; 8 bases agree with TRBD2. The germline V gene encodes CDR1 LGHNA and CDR2 YSLEER. The CDR3 has 16 residues. J was trimmed by 3 bases and V by 0 bases; bases with no gene match: 4. This CDR3 reads CASSQETSAFYNEQFF. As DNA, the CDR3 is TGCGCCAGCAGCCAAGAGACTAGCGCATTCTACAATGAGCAGTTCTTC.

This clone was found a few times. The genes are TRBV7-6 and TRBJ2-7; 7 bases are shared with TRBD2. Trimming removed 1 base from V and 6 bases from J; junction bases left unmatched: 9. The germline CDR1 and CDR2 sequences are SGHVS and FNYEAQ. This CDR3 contains 15 residues. This CDR3 is CASSLGEGLAAEQYV. The CDR3 DNA follows: TGTGCCAGCAGCTTAGGGGAGGGTCTGGCGGCCGAGCAGTACGTC.

The V call is TRBV5-4, the J call TRBJ2-5; TRBD1 aligns across 7 bases. Trimming took 1 base from V and 2 from J; bases not matched to a gene: 8. This CDR3 comprises 16 residues. The germline V gene encodes CDR1 SGHNT and CDR2 YYREEE (reference sequence). In DNA form, the CDR3 reads TGTGCCAGCAGCTTGCCAGGGGACAGAAATCAAGAGACCCAGTACTTC. As protein: CASSLPGDRNQETQYF.

The V call is TRBV19, the J call TRBJ1-1; no firm D call. V was clipped by 3 bases and J by 0 bases, with 14 bases between them. The CDR3 totals 16 residues. Germline lookup yields CDR1 LNHDA and CDR2 SQIVND (reference sequence). The CDR3 spells CASSISGIKMNTEAFF. The CDR3 region has the DNA TGTGCCAGTAGTATTTCAGGAATCAAAATGAACACTGAAGCTTTCTTT.

The rearrangement joins TRBV4-1 to TRBJ2-3; TRBD2 matches at 7 bases. The germline CDR1 and CDR2 sequences are MGHRA and YSYEKL. The CDR3 runs to 16 residues. With 1 base clipped from V and 3 bases from J, the junction kept 7 bases outside the gene matches. The CDR3 reads CASSQAGGPGTDTQYF. CDR3 DNA sequence: TGCGCCAGCAGCCAAGCGGGGGGACCCGGAACAGATACGCAGTATTTT.

This chain uses TRBV6-5 with TRBJ2-5; 7 bases agree with TRBD2. Germline CDR1 and CDR2: MNHEY and SVGAGI. J lost 2 bases, V lost 2 bases, and 2 bases had no gene match. CDR3 length equals 14 residues. The CDR3, as DNA: TGTGCCAGCAGTTACGGACTAGTTCAAGAGACCCAGTACTTC. Encoded protein: CASSYGLVQETQYF.

The J gene is TRBJ1-1, the V gene TRBV7-9; D ambiguous. Trimming removed 5 bases from V and 5 bases from J, with 9 bases in between. Per the germline V gene, CDR1 is SEHNR and CDR2 is FQNEAQ (reference sequence). This CDR3 comprises 12 residues. CDR3 sequence reads: CASSRGGTEAFF. The CDR3 DNA reads as TGTGCCAGCAGCCGGGGTGGAACTGAAGCTTTCTTT. Combining the CDR3 with reference TRBV7-9 and TRBJ1-1 gives the whole variable domain DTGVSQNPRHKITKRGQNVTFRCDPISEHNRLYWYRQTLGQGPEFLTYFQNEAQLEKSRLLSDRFSAERPKGSFSTLEIQRTEQGDSAMYLCASSRGGTEAFFGQGTRLTVV.

The chain recombines TRBV5-8 with TRBJ1-5; D unresolved. The ends were cut back, 0 bases at V and 0 bases at J, with 4 bases in the middle. CDR3 size: 14 residues. In germline, CDR1 is SGHTS, CDR2 YDEGEE. The CDR3 DNA reads as TGTGCCAGCAGCTTGGGACATAGCAATCAGCCCCAGCATTTT. As protein: CASSLGHSNQPQHF.

This clone was picked up a small number of times. The CDR3 sequence: CASKGLNSSYNEQFF. CDR3 in DNA: TGTGCCAGCAAGGGACTAAATAGCTCCTACAATGAGCAGTTCTTC. The chain has TRBV6-1 and TRBJ2-1; 7 bases are a match to TRBD2. Per germline, CDR1 MNHNS and CDR2 SASEGT. Losses at the gene ends were 7 bases for V and 0 bases for J; bases not matched to a gene: 6. The CDR3 is made up of 15 amino acids.

This clone was counted once. The J gene is TRBJ2-3, the V gene TRBV11-2; no reliable D call. The CDR3 length is 12 residues. V was cut by 0 bases and J by 6 bases, with 4 bases left in between. Germline V gene lookup returns CDR1 SGHAT and CDR2 FQNNGV. As DNA, the CDR3 is TGTGCCAGCAGCTTAGATCCGGATACGCAGTATTTT. This translates into CASSLDPDTQYF.

This chain connects TRBV7-3 to TRBJ2-2, with 7 nucleotides matching TRBD2. The CDR3 extends over 14 amino acids. CDR1 is SGHTA and CDR2 is FQGTGA in the germline V gene. With V trimmed by 5 bases and J by 7 bases, 7 bases remained unmatched. The CDR3: CASSASGEGGELFF. The CDR3 DNA reads as TGTGCCAGCAGCGCAAGTGGGGAGGGCGGGGAGCTGTTTTTT.

This sequence joins TRBV10-3 and TRBJ1-1; D possibly corresponds to TRBD1 (6 bases). Trimming left V 11 bases short and J 1 base short, with 14 bases between. The CDR3 length is 13 residues. Germline CDR1 reads ENHRY; CDR2 reads SYGVKD. Here the CDR3 DNA reads TGTGCCTCGCAGGGGCTGCGGAACACTGAAGCTTTCTTT. Translation gives CASQGLRNTEAFF.

The table lists this clone with a few counts. The CDR3 DNA sequence: TGTGCCAGTAGTAGCCCGACAGGGCCCGACACAGATACGCAGTATTTT. Its protein product is CASSSPTGPDTDTQYF. J is TRBJ2-3 and V is TRBV19, with TRBD1 identical over 7 bases. The CDR3 spans 16 residues. V lost 4 bases and J lost 2; bases outside the gene matches: 9. The germline V gene encodes CDR1 LNHDA and CDR2 SQIVND (reference sequence).

This clone came up a few times. The chain uses TRBV19 and TRBJ2-1, with 11 bases aligning to TRBD2. The junction had 7 bases not matched to a gene; V was cut back by 5 bases and J by 7 bases. CDR3 length equals 15 residues. Germline V gives CDR1 LNHDA, CDR2 SQIVND (reference sequence). CDR3 DNA sequence: TGTGCCAGTAGTCCACTAGCGGGAGTTCGTAATGAGCAGTTCTTC. Translating it yields CASSPLAGVRNEQFF. Using reference TRBV19 and TRBJ2-1 for the parts outside the CDR3, the full variable domain is DGGITQSPKYLFRKEGQNVTLSCEQNLNHDAMYWYRQDPGQGLRLIYYSQIVNDFQKGDIAEGYSVSREKKESFPLTVTSAQKNPTAFYLCASSPLAGVRNEQFFGPGTRLTVL.